The source of this TCR beta chain is a study of blood T cell repertoires in COVID-19. Looking at the study overall: Sites across the United States, Italy and Spain contributed samples from acute and convalescent COVID-19.

Donors of Cohort 3 who recovered were those that had two negative PCRs, clearance, or symptom resolution. The authors' processing: Reference gene primer amplification gave estimated nucleated cell counts. Data came from immunoSEQ multiplex PCR; TCRdb stores just in-frame clones and leaves some out. V and J calls and clone size are copied from that table; D and trimming were computed from the DNA. Of more than 300,000 clones listed, 88% are singletons. The CDR3 has 15 amino acids. The germline gives CDR1 SNHLY, CDR2 FYNNEI. V dropped 7 bases and J dropped 2 bases, with 15 bases sitting between them. V usage is TRBV2 and J usage is TRBJ2-1, with a weak D call TRBD2 (7 bases). Sequencing was carried out using PBMCs or T cells enriched from blood (not recorded which). The receptor's source is a woman between 18 and 30 years old who had recovered from COVID-19. The CDR3 sequence: CASTEGGVPYNEQFF. DNA for the CDR3: TGTGCCAGCACCGAAGGGGGGGTTCCCTACAATGAGCAGTTCTTC.